The rows below give T cell receptor beta chains drawn from one sample of a study of early T cells in non-severe SARS-CoV-2 infection. TCRdb called the 5' RACE reads again in MiXCR, with one record for every CDR3 protein. The table includes fewer than 35,000 distinct CDR3 sequences, around 6.6% detected once. The sample consisted of whole blood. The receptors derive from an adult who was a healthcare worker with PCR-confirmed SARS-CoV-2 infection or an uninfected control (not recorded which). Each CDR3 is given with its conserved first and last residue. The D gene is left open where the match is weak. Clone size is stated in some rows and not others, as once, few, many or a class when expanded.

V gene	D gene	CDR3 length	J gene	clone size	CDR3 DNA	CDR3 protein
TRBV20-1	TRBD1	13	TRBJ2-5	many	TGCAGTGCTGGACAGGGGATGCGGGAGACCCAGTACTTC	CSAGQGMRETQYF
TRBV14	NA	15	TRBJ2-7	once	TGTGCCAGCAGCCAAGGACAAGAGTACTCCTACGAGCAGTACTTC	CASSQGQEYSYEQYF
TRBV12-3/TRBV12-4	TRBD2	15	TRBJ2-2	NA	TGTGCCACCTTTAGCGGGAGGGCCGTCACCGGGGAGCTGTTTTTT	CATFSGRAVTGELFF
TRBV4-1	TRBD1	19	TRBJ1-5	many	TGCGCCAGCAGCCAAGATTACAGGGGTGCCCGTTATAGCAATCAGCCCCAGCATTTT	CASSQDYRGARYSNQPQHF
TRBV19	NA	12	TRBJ1-2	many	TGTGCCAGCTATCTACGGCCGCATGGCTACACCTTC	CASYLRPHGYTF
TRBV20-1	NA	13	TRBJ2-7	few	TGCAGTGCTGTCCGGGGCAGGGTAAGCGAGCAGTACTTC	CSAVRGRVSEQYF
TRBV28	NA	12	TRBJ1-2	many	TGTGCCAGCAGTTTGAATAACTATGGCTACACCTTC	CASSLNNYGYTF
TRBV7-9	TRBD2	20	TRBJ2-3	many	TGTGCCAGCAGCCCCAGTCCCGGGACTAGCGGGAGGGCCGGTATAAATACGCAGTATTTT	CASSPSPGTSGRAGINTQYF
TRBV5-1	NA	16	TRBJ2-2	many	TGCGCCAGCAGCTTATACTATGGACACGACACCGGGGAGCTGTTTTTT	CASSLYYGHDTGELFF
TRBV7-9	NA	15	TRBJ2-5	NA	TGTGCCAGCAGCTTAGTGGGGGCGCAGCAAGAGACCCAGTACTTC	CASSLVGAQQETQYF
TRBV6-5	NA	18	TRBJ1-3	many	TGTGCCAGCAGTTACGGGGGGATAGGGCTAAGCTCTGGAAACACCATATATTTT	CASSYGGIGLSSGNTIYF
TRBV27	NA	14	TRBJ2-1	many	TGTGCCAGCAGCCTGAAGGGGAGTGGCAATGAGCAGTTCTTC	CASSLKGSGNEQFF
TRBV9	NA	15	TRBJ2-1	many	TGTGCCAGCAGCGTAGCGGGGCAACAATACAATGAGCAGTTCTTC	CASSVAGQQYNEQFF
TRBV20-1	NA	12	TRBJ2-5	NA	TGCAGTGCTAGGGGGGCCCAAGAGACCCAGTACTTC	CSARGAQETQYF
TRBV12-5	NA	12	TRBJ1-1	many	TGTGCTAGTCGGGGACTCTCTCCCGAAGCTTTCTTT	CASRGLSPEAFF
TRBV15	TRBD1	16	TRBJ2-2	many	TGTGCCACCAGCGGGCGACAGGGATTGAACACCGGGGAGCTGTTTTTT	CATSGRQGLNTGELFF
TRBV6-6	NA	15	TRBJ1-4	many	TGTGCCAGCAGCCAACGACACCCAACTAATGAAAAACTGTTTTTT	CASSQRHPTNEKLFF
TRBV7-9	TRBD1	17	TRBJ2-7	many	TGTGCCAGCAGCTTTACCGTCACAGGGGGAATTTACTACGAGCAGTACTTC	CASSFTVTGGIYYEQYF
TRBV4-2	NA	17	TRBJ2-1	many	TGTGCCAGCAGCCAAGATTGGCTTGGGGGGTCCTACAATGAGCAGTTCTTC	CASSQDWLGGSYNEQFF
TRBV5-6	NA	11	TRBJ2-5	many	TGTGCCAGCAGCGCCGGGGAGACCCAGTACTTC	CASSAGETQYF
TRBV27	TRBD1	16	TRBJ1-1	many	TGTGCCAGCAACCCCTCGGACAGGGGGATGAACACTGAAGCTTTCTTT	CASNPSDRGMNTEAFF
TRBV2	NA	14	TRBJ2-1	NA	TGTGCCAGCAGATCTACGGAGTACAACAATGAGCAGTTCTTC	CASRSTEYNNEQFF
TRBV28	TRBD2	14	TRBJ2-1	NA	TGTGCCAGCACCACTACGGCGGGAGCCAATGAGCAGTTCTTC	CASTTTAGANEQFF
TRBV6-5	TRBD2	13	TRBJ2-7	many	TGTGCCAGCAGGACTAGCGCCTCCTACGAGCAGTACTTC	CASRTSASYEQYF
TRBV5-4	NA	14	TRBJ1-6	NA	TGTGCCAGCAGCTTGAGCTCCTATAATTCACCCCTCCACTTT	CASSLSSYNSPLHF
TRBV11-2	TRBD2	18	TRBJ2-5	many	TGTGCCAGCAGCTTCCTCAGCCCCATAGCGGGAGGGCGGGAGACCCAGTACTTC	CASSFLSPIAGGRETQYF
TRBV12-3/TRBV12-4	TRBD1	18	TRBJ1-2	NA	TGTGCCAGCAGTTTAGCTGTCGGTTGGGGGACAGGGAGTGCCGACTACACCTTC	CASSLAVGWGTGSADYTF
TRBV6-1	NA	16	TRBJ1-1	many	TGTGCCAGCAGCCTAAAAAACGATCTAAAAAGTGCTGAAGCTTTCTTT	CASSLKNDLKSAEAFF
TRBV10-3	NA	17	TRBJ2-6	many	TGTGCCATCGATGTCCAGGGGCCCTGGGCTGGGGCCAACGTCCTGACTTTC	CAIDVQGPWAGANVLTF
TRBV28	NA	15	TRBJ2-1	NA	TGTGCCAGCACCCCCGGTAGCGGACATTACAATGAGCAGTTCTTC	CASTPGSGHYNEQFF
TRBV19	TRBD2	17	TRBJ2-1	many	TGTGCCAGTAGTATAGCCGCCTGGACTAGTAACCACAATGAGCAGTTCTTC	CASSIAAWTSNHNEQFF
TRBV9	TRBD1	14	TRBJ1-6	many	TGTGCCAGCAGCCTGGGGACAGGGTATTCACCCCTCCACTTT	CASSLGTGYSPLHF
TRBV9	TRBD2	15	TRBJ2-1	many	TGTGCCAGCAGCCCGCTGGCGGGAGGCGGGGATGAGCAGTTCTTC	CASSPLAGGGDEQFF
TRBV28	TRBD1	13	TRBJ1-1	NA	TGTGCCATCTTAGGACAGGGAGAAACTGAAGCTTTCTTT	CAILGQGETEAFF
TRBV23-1	NA	15	TRBJ1-5	many	TGCGCCAGCAGCCTTGGACCGGGTAGCAATCAGCCCCAGCATTTT	CASSLGPGSNQPQHF
TRBV20-1	TRBD1	14	TRBJ1-4	few	TGCAGTGCTAGAGGGGACAGCACTAATGAAAAACTGTTTTTT	CSARGDSTNEKLFF
TRBV28	NA	13	TRBJ1-2	medium-sized	TGTGCCGGCCGAAGGTCGGGGGACGGCGGCTACACCTTC	CAGRRSGDGGYTF
TRBV28	TRBD1	16	TRBJ2-1	few	TGTGCCAGCAGTTTGGACAGGGGGGGGTTCTACAATGAGCAGTTCTTC	CASSLDRGGFYNEQFF
TRBV25-1	TRBD1	16	TRBJ2-2	few	TGTGCCAGCAGTGGCCCCCTAAACAGGGGGATGGGGGAGCTGTTTTTT	CASSGPLNRGMGELFF
TRBV7-9	NA	13	TRBJ1-4	few	TGTGCCAGCAGCTTAGATTCACGTGAAAAACTGTTTTTT	CASSLDSREKLFF
TRBV7-2	NA	14	TRBJ1-1	NA	TGTGCCAGCAGCTTAGGGCAGGGTTACACTGAAGCTTTCTTT	CASSLGQGYTEAFF
TRBV7-9	TRBD2	15	TRBJ2-4	NA	TGTGCCAGCAGCTTAGCACTAGCGGCCAAAAACATTCAGTACTTC	CASSLALAAKNIQYF
TRBV12-3/TRBV12-4	NA	11	TRBJ2-5	few	TGTGCCAGCAGTTTAGGGGCGACCCAGTACTTC	CASSLGATQYF
TRBV25-1	NA	14	TRBJ1-2	many	TGTGCCAGCAGTGAAGTAGATTTAATCTATGGCTACACCTTC	CASSEVDLIYGYTF